These T cell receptor beta chains were read from a single sample in a study of PD-L1 blockade in urothelial cancer. Clones were read by immunoSEQ multiplex PCR, and TCRdb kept only the in-frame ones, dropping some. This table holds around 53,000 clones, 84% found once. Sequenced here: PBMCs, sampled around atezolizumab (anti-PD-L1) treatment. The origin of the receptors is a man in his forties or fifties with urothelial cancer. The conserved cysteine and the conserved F or W are not part of the CDR3 here. The order of the fields is V gene, J gene, CDR3 protein.

>TRBV19|TRBJ2-5
ASSPMTGVETQY
>TRBV4-1|TRBJ2-3
ASSQVALAGGTTDTQY
>TRBV7-9|TRBJ1-5
ASSLALGDGGNQPQH
>TRBV5-4|TRBJ2-2
ASSLGGRANTGELF
>TRBV27|TRBJ2-1
ASSLFPTGGSYNEQF
>TRBV18|TRBJ2-6
ASSPAGAGANVLT
>TRBV19|TRBJ1-2
ASQRQVQAGGYT
>TRBV11-2|TRBJ2-5
ASTIGLKQTQY
>TRBV30|TRBJ1-2
ACSQRAAGYT
>TRBV19|TRBJ2-3
ASSSRLAGSTSTDTQY
>TRBV2|TRBJ2-7
ASAGASGSYEQY
>TRBV15|TRBJ1-1
ATSRTGNTEAF
>TRBV6-4|TRBJ2-3
ASFRTSGSLSTDTQY
>TRBV7-6|TRBJ2-3
ASRRQGGASTDTQY
>TRBV27|TRBJ1-2
ASSSGTANYGYT
>TRBV19|TRBJ1-3
ASGNMRTGNTIY
>TRBV29-1|TRBJ2-1
SVELGTLSWELYNEQF
>TRBV2|TRBJ1-2
ASQGGGGYT
>TRBV2|TRBJ2-1
ASTDSSYNEQF
>TRBV7-9|TRBJ2-7
ASSSYRDEQY
>TRBV7-2|TRBJ2-7
ASSARRSSYEQY
>TRBV28|TRBJ1-2
ASSPEYSENT
>TRBV14|TRBJ2-4
ASRGSTGTGHGNIQY
>TRBV7-6|TRBJ1-3
ASSRTGDKGNTIY
>TRBV11-2|TRBJ2-7
ASSPWTGTGYEQY
>TRBV7-7|TRBJ2-3
ASSPGERTDTQY
>TRBV6-6|TRBJ2-7
ASRYQGQVNEQY